This TCR beta chain was identified during a study of post-analysis software for immune sequencing data. Built from TCR beta cDNA, the libraries had unique molecular identifiers in them. A single record per CDR3 protein comes from TCRdb applying MiXCR to the PCR reads. The table has around 500,000 distinct CDR3 sequences, 34% seen once. The CDR3 length is 15 residues. Germline V lookup: CDR1 KGHSH, CDR2 LQKENI. V trimming: 6 bases; J trimming: 10 bases; junction bases outside the gene matches: 17. Notes on the study in general: Roughly five TRBV segments appeared more often in patients than in controls, and TRBV5-6, TRBV5-1 and TRBV20-1 were among these.

In its sample, this clonotype was seen a few times. As yet, its antigen is unknown. The sequence came from a girl between 2 and 17 years old with multiple sclerosis. The sample was blood. V usage is TRBV18 and J usage is TRBJ1-1, with 7 bases aligning to TRBD1. CDR3 region: CASSRGEQGTPGAFF. The DNA of the CDR3 is TGTGCCAGCTCTCGAGGGGAACAGGGGACACCGGGAGCTTTCTTT.